The 26 T cell receptor beta chains below all came from one sample that was sequenced in a study of T-cell reconstitution after alpha-beta-depleted transplantation in children. The TCRbeta library was prepared with unique molecular identifiers. Using its own MiXCR run on the PCR reads, TCRdb lists one record per CDR3 protein. The table shows 550,000 to 600,000 distinct CDR3 sequences, with more than 20% occurring only once. The sequencing used PBMCs, mostly from graft donor cells, collected 360 days after TCRalphabeta/CD19-depleted stem cell transplant. These TCRs come from a boy in the first two years of life who had a stem cell transplant for acute myeloid leukemia, so the T cells may come from the graft donor.

This clonotype was seen ten or more times. The chain has TRBV20-1 and TRBJ2-1; D not certain. The CDR3 runs 12 residues. Germline V lookup: CDR1 DFQATT, CDR2 SNEGSKA (reference sequence). With 7 bases removed from V and 3 bases from J, the gap between germline ends came to 10 bases. In DNA form, the CDR3 reads TGCAGTGTTCCTCGCCTCTACAATGAGCAGTTCTTC. Its protein is CSVPRLYNEQFF.

This clonotype was seen at least ten times. The chain has TRBV11-3 and TRBJ2-2, with D perhaps TRBD1 or TRBD2 (5 bases each). V shed 5 bases and J shed 11 bases, with 15 bases lying between them. This CDR3 has 13 residues. Germline V gene lookup returns CDR1 SGHNT and CDR2 YENEEA. The CDR3 reads CASSPGATTELFF. CDR3 nucleotides: TGTGCCAGCAGCCCCGGGGCCACAACTGAGCTGTTTTTT.

The chain carries TRBV4-3 and TRBJ1-1; D ambiguous. The V and J ends lost 3 bases and 0 bases respectively, with 11 bases between them. The CDR3 contains 15 residues. CDR1 and CDR2 from the germline V gene are LGHNA and YSLEER. The CDR3 is CASSQARRLNTEAFF. The CDR3 nucleotides are TGCGCCAGCAGCCAGGCCCGTAGGCTGAACACTGAAGCTTTCTTT.

This clonotype was picked up many times. In nucleotides, the CDR3 is TGCAGTGGGGTTGGGGGGATGTCCTACGAGCAGTACGTC. Encoded protein: CSGVGGMSYEQYV. The chain links TRBV20-1 to TRBJ2-7, with D possibly matching TRBD2 (6 bases). The germline gives CDR1 DFQATT, CDR2 SNEGSKA (reference sequence). Trimming stripped 7 bases from V and 1 base from J, with 14 bases between. The CDR3 consists of 13 residues.

The chain recombines TRBV28 with TRBJ2-1; TRBD1 aligns across 9 bases. The germline V gene encodes CDR1 MDHEN and CDR2 SYDVKM. The CDR3 is made up of 13 amino acids. The V and J ends lost 7 bases and 7 bases, in that order; junction bases with no gene match: 5. CDR3 in amino acids: CASNRQGVNEQFF. For the CDR3, the DNA is TGTGCCAGCAACAGACAGGGGGTGAATGAGCAGTTCTTC.

The gene calls are TRBV24-1 and TRBJ2-2; D is unresolved. The germline V and J ends were trimmed by 5 bases and 9 bases, with 6 bases remaining between them. CDR1 KGHDR and CDR2 SFDVKD come from the germline V gene. The length of the CDR3 is 11 residues. This CDR3 reads CATSARRELFF. CDR3 nucleotide sequence: TGTGCCACCAGTGCTAGAAGGGAGCTGTTTTTT.

This clonotype was seen at least ten times. This chain links TRBV29-1 with TRBJ2-1; D perhaps matches TRBD2 (5 bases). Trimming removed 4 bases from V and 4 bases from J, with 11 bases in between. CDR3 length: 13 residues. The germline V gene has CDR1 SQVTM and CDR2 ANQGSEA. This CDR3 is CSVVKRIYNEQFF. In DNA, the CDR3 is TGCAGCGTTGTAAAGCGGATTTACAATGAGCAGTTCTTC.

About this clonotype: One base away lies a much larger clone, so this may be a sequencing read error. The CDR3 does not end in the conserved phenylalanine or tryptophan, so this is likely a read error. The rearrangement uses TRBV27 and TRBJ2-3; 7 bases align to TRBD1. Germline V gives CDR1 MNHEY, CDR2 SMNVEV (reference sequence). The CDR3 has 15 residues. The junction had 10 bases not matched to a gene; V was cut back by 6 bases and J by 4 bases. This CDR3 is CASSWSGQAPDTQYL. The CDR3 DNA reads TGTGCCAGCAGCTGGTCCGGACAGGCGCCAGATACGCAGTATCTT.

The V call is TRBV11-2, the J call TRBJ2-1; no firm D call. Germline CDR1 SGHAT, CDR2 FQNNGV. Between the trimmed V and J ends, which lost 5 bases and 3 bases, there was a span of 11 bases. CDR3 size: 14 residues. In nucleotides, the CDR3 is TGTGCCAGCAGCCACCCGGGTATCTACAATGAGCAGTTCTTC. Its protein is CASSHPGIYNEQFF.

The V gene is TRBV6-1, the J gene TRBJ2-7, with D possibly TRBD2 on 5 matching bases. V lost 8 bases to trimming and J lost 2 bases, with 7 bases between them. The CDR3 has 11 amino acids. The germline gives CDR1 MNHNS, CDR2 SASEGT. The CDR3 DNA reads TGTGCCAGCGGACTGACCTACGAGCAGTACGTC. It is translated as CASGLTYEQYV.

This clonotype was observed a handful of times. This chain connects TRBV24-1 to TRBJ2-1; a possible D gene is TRBD2 (5 bases). The CDR3 is 17 residues long. V lost 0 bases to trimming and J lost 4 bases, with 15 bases between them. CDR1 and CDR2 from the germline V gene are KGHDR and SFDVKD. CDR3 region: CATSDLGGPYGYNEQFF. DNA of the CDR3: TGTGCCACCAGTGATTTGGGAGGTCCCTACGGGTACAATGAGCAGTTCTTC.

This clonotype has at least ten counts. The chain combines TRBV18 with TRBJ1-5; 7 nucleotides align to TRBD1. Germline assignment: CDR1 KGHSH and CDR2 LQKENI. J lost 7 bases, V lost 5 bases, and 8 bases had no gene match. The CDR3 covers 14 residues. In DNA form, the CDR3 reads TGTGCCAGCTCAGCGGGCACAGGGGTGCAGCCCCAGCATTTT. Its translation: CASSAGTGVQPQHF. Drawing the rest from reference TRBV18 and TRBJ1-5, the complete variable domain is NAGVMQNPRHLVRRRGQEARLRCSPMKGHSHVYWYRQLPEEGLKFMVYLQKENIIDESGMPKERFSAEFPKEGPSILRIQQVVRGDSAAYFCASSAGTGVQPQHFGDGTRLSIL.

This clonotype was counted between two and nine times. The rearrangement uses TRBV28 and TRBJ1-4, with 7 nucleotides matching TRBD1. The CDR3 runs to 14 residues. CDR1 is MDHEN, CDR2 SYDVKM, per germline. The junction had 5 bases not matched to a gene; V was cut back by 2 bases and J by 8 bases. CDR3 coding DNA: TGTGCCAGCAGTTTAGACAGGGTGGACGAAAAACTGTTTTTT. Protein sequence: CASSLDRVDEKLFF.

This clonotype was observed at least ten times. The J gene is TRBJ2-7, the V gene TRBV20-1, with D possibly being TRBD1 (6 bases). This CDR3 is 13 amino acids long. The ends were cut back, 5 bases at V and 3 bases at J, with 14 bases in the middle. The germline CDR1 and CDR2 sequences are DFQATT and SNEGSKA (reference sequence). The CDR3 DNA sequence: TGCAGTGCTCACAGGGTAGGGTTCTACGAGCAGTACGTC. It yields the protein CSAHRVGFYEQYV.

This clonotype was counted many times. V usage is TRBV7-8 and J usage is TRBJ1-2, with TRBD1 matching 9 bases. The germline V gene encodes CDR1 SGHVS and CDR2 FQNEAQ. This CDR3 region has 17 residues. The ends lost 1 base at V and 2 bases at J; junction bases unmatched: 8. As DNA, the CDR3 is TGTGCCAGCAGCTTAGGGAACACCGGGACAGGGAACTATGGCTACACCTTC. Translation gives CASSLGNTGTGNYGYTF.

The genes are TRBV12-3 or TRBV12-4 and TRBJ2-5; 10 bases match TRBD1. The CDR3 loop spans 16 amino acids. V lost 2 bases to trimming and J lost 3 bases; unmatched junction nucleotides: 6. CDR3 amino acids: CASSLSGGTGEETQYF. For the CDR3, the DNA is TGTGCCAGCAGTTTATCTGGAGGGACAGGGGAAGAGACCCAGTACTTC.

The table lists this clonotype with many counts. The rearrangement links TRBV12-3 or TRBV12-4 to TRBJ2-1, with 9 bases lining up with TRBD2. The CDR3 contains 18 residues. Trimming took 1 base from V and 0 from J; bases not matched to a gene: 7. This chain's CDR3 is CASSLEAPLAGSYNEQFF. The CDR3 nucleotides read TGTGCCAGCAGTTTAGAGGCCCCACTAGCGGGCTCCTACAATGAGCAGTTCTTC.

Only a few counts were recorded for this clonotype. The V and J genes are TRBV4-3 and TRBJ2-5; D gene uncertain. The CDR3 has 16 amino acids. Germline values: CDR1 LGHNA, CDR2 YSLEER. Trimming took off 0 bases at V and 3 bases at J, with 14 bases between the two ends. CDR3 residues: CASSQEGWGGEETQYF. The DNA of the CDR3 is TGCGCCAGCAGCCAAGAAGGATGGGGTGGGGAAGAGACCCAGTACTTC.

This clonotype was recorded at least ten times. The chain recombines TRBV5-6 with TRBJ2-1; tentatively, D is TRBD2 (5 bases). V lost 1 base to trimming and J lost 5 bases, with 7 bases between them. CDR3 length: 13 residues. CDR1 is SGHDT and CDR2 is YYEEEE in the germline V gene. The CDR3 DNA is TGTGCCAGCAGCTTGCACGGGGACAATGAGCAGTTCTTC. Its translation is CASSLHGDNEQFF.

In this sample, this clonotype turned up many times. J is TRBJ2-7 and V is TRBV27; a weak D match, TRBD1 (6 bases). Trimming took 5 bases from V and 5 from J, leaving 10 bases between them. Germline CDR1 reads MNHEY; CDR2 reads SMNVEV (reference sequence). The CDR3 contains 12 residues. The CDR3 region is CASSRTADEQYF. In nucleotides, the CDR3 is TGTGCCAGCAGTCGGACAGCAGACGAGCAGTACTTC.

This clonotype was detected many times. The rearrangement joins TRBV6-1 to TRBJ2-1; D gene unclear. CDR3 size: 12 residues. Per germline, CDR1 MNHNS and CDR2 SASEGT. V lost 2 bases and J lost 8, with 7 bases in between. The DNA of the CDR3 is TGTGCCAGCAGTGAATTCCGGTATGAGCAGTTCTTC. It encodes CASSEFRYEQFF.

CDR3 amino acids: CASSHGGQGTSPLHF. The CDR3 DNA reads as TGTGCCAGCAGCCATGGGGGACAGGGTACTTCACCCCTCCACTTT. The chain employs TRBV7-2 and TRBJ1-6; 9 bases line up with TRBD1. The V segment lost 5 bases and the J segment 9 bases; nucleotides outside the gene matches: 8. Per the germline V gene, CDR1 is SGHTA and CDR2 is FQGNSA. This CDR3 is 15 amino acids long.

V gene TRBV7-2 combines with J gene TRBJ2-1, with 7 bases that match TRBD1. V was clipped by 3 bases and J by 0 bases; unmatched bases: 5. The CDR3 runs to 16 residues. Germline values: CDR1 SGHTA, CDR2 FQGNSA. The CDR3 DNA is TGTGCCAGCAGCTTGGACAGGCGTAGCTCCTACAATGAGCAGTTCTTC. Residues: CASSLDRRSSYNEQFF.

The V and J genes are TRBV24-1 and TRBJ2-7; the D is unclear. CDR3 length equals 17 residues. Germline V lookup: CDR1 KGHDR, CDR2 SFDVKD. The V end was cut by 4 bases, the J end by 2 bases, with 20 bases between. The CDR3 sequence is CATSDEEHRHGPYEQYF. DNA for the CDR3: TGTGCCACCAGTGACGAGGAACACCGCCACGGACCCTACGAGCAGTACTTC.

This CDR3 reads CASSSNAGRNIQYF. The DNA of the CDR3 is TGTGCCAGCAGCTCTAATGCGGGACGAAACATTCAGTACTTC. J is TRBJ2-4 and V is TRBV12-3 or TRBV12-4, with TRBD2 as a possible D gene (6 bases). V lost 6 bases and J lost 6, with 15 bases in between. The CDR3 contains 14 residues.

This clonotype was detected ten times or more. V usage is TRBV12-3 or TRBV12-4 and J usage is TRBJ2-7; D uncertain. The CDR3 runs to 13 residues. V lost 6 bases and J 5 bases, leaving 14 bases between the germline ends. Here the CDR3 reads CASSLLEYDEQYF. CDR3 DNA: TGTGCCAGCAGCCTCCTCGAGTACGACGAGCAGTACTTC.